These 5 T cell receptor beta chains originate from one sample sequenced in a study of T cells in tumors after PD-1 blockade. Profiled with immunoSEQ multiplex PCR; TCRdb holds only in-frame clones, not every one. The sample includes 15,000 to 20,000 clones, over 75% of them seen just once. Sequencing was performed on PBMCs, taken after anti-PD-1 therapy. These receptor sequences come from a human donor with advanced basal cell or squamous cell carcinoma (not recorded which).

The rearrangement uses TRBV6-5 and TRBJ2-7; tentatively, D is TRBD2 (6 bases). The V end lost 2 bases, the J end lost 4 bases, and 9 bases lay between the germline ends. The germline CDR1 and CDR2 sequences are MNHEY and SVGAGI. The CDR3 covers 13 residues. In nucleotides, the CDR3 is TGTGCCAGCAGTTACCTACTAGCTTACGAGCAGTACTTC. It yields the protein CASSYLLAYEQYF.

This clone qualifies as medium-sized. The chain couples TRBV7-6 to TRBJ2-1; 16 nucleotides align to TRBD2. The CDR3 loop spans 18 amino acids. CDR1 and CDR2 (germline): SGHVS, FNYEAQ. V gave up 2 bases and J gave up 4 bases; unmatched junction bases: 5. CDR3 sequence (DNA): TGTGCCAGCAGCTTATCGGGACTAGCGGGAGGGGCTTACAATGAGCAGTTCTTC. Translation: CASSLSGLAGGAYNEQFF. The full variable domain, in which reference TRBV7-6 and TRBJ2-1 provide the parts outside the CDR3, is GAGVSQSPRYKVTKRGQDVALRCDPISGHVSLYWYRQALGQGPEFLTYFNYEAQQDKSGLPNDRFSAERPEGSISTLTIQRTEQRDSAMYRCASSLSGLAGGAYNEQFFGPGTRLTVL.

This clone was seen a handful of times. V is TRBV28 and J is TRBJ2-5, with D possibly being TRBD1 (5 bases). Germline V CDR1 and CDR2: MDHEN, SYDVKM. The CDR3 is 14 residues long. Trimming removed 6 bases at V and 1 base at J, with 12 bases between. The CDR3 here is CASRPDRLQETQYF. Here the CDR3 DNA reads TGTGCCAGCAGACCAGACAGACTCCAAGAGACCCAGTACTTC.

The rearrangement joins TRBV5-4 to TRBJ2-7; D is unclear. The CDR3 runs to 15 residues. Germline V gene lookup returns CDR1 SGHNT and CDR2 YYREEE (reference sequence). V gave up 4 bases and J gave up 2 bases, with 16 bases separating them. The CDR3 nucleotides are TGTGCCAGCAGCCTCACGGGTCCCGTTACCTACGAGCAGTACTTC. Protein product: CASSLTGPVTYEQYF.

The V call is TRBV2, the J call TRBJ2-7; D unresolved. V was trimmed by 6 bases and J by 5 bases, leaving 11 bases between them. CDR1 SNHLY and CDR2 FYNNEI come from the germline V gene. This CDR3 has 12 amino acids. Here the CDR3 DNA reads TGTGCCAGCAGCAAGGGTGTCCACGAGCAGTACTTC. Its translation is CASSKGVHEQYF.